The 26 T cell receptor beta chains below all came from one sample that was sequenced in a study of blood T cell repertoires in COVID-19. Clones were read by immunoSEQ multiplex PCR, and TCRdb kept only the in-frame ones, dropping some. The table includes under 45,000 clones, roughly three quarters detected once. The sample consisted of peripheral blood. The receptors were gathered from a man at least 80 years old with acute or convalescent COVID-19.

The J gene is TRBJ1-6, the V gene TRBV14; TRBD1 might be the D (6 bases). The CDR3 has 16 residues. V was pared by 0 bases and J by 9 bases, with 15 bases between. Germline-derived CDR1 and CDR2 are SGHDN and FVKESK. CDR3 residues: CASSQDLGTTGSPLHF. In nucleotides, the CDR3 is TGTGCCAGCAGCCAAGATTTGGGGACAACGGGTTCACCCCTCCACTTT.

The chain employs TRBV6-5 and TRBJ1-5; 8 nucleotides line up with TRBD1. Germline CDR1 and CDR2: MNHEY and SVGAGI. The CDR3 runs 14 residues. With V trimmed by 6 bases and J by 7 bases, 8 bases remained unmatched. CDR3: CASRSTGVGQPQHF. In nucleotides, the CDR3 is TGTGCCAGCAGATCGACAGGGGTAGGACAGCCCCAGCATTTT.

This clone was observed a handful of times. The CDR3 DNA sequence: TGCGCCAGCAGTGGGGGAGGCACTGAAGCTTTCTTT. It specifies CASSGGGTEAFF. J is TRBJ1-1 and V is TRBV10-1, with D uncertain. V shed 4 bases and J shed 4 bases, with 7 bases lying between them. The germline gives CDR1 WNHNN, CDR2 SYGVQD (reference sequence). This CDR3 region has 12 residues.

This clone was counted ten times or more. The rearrangement links TRBV11-2 to TRBJ2-1, with a weak D call TRBD2 (5 bases). V shed 1 base and J shed 7 bases, with 17 bases lying between them. Germline CDR1 reads SGHAT; CDR2 reads FQNNGV. This CDR3 has 16 residues. In DNA form, the CDR3 reads TGTGCCAGCAGCTTAGGGGGTGAGGGCAGGCGAAATGAGCAGTTCTTC. Residues: CASSLGGEGRRNEQFF.

The chain is built from TRBV29-1 and TRBJ2-7; the D gene is possibly TRBD1 (6 bases). CDR1 and CDR2 from the germline V gene are SQVTM and ANQGSEA. This CDR3 has 12 amino acids. V was cut by 6 bases and J by 4 bases, with 13 bases left in between. CDR3 DNA sequence: TGCAGCGTCGCGGACAGCCCATACGAGCAGTACTTC. Its protein is CSVADSPYEQYF.

This clone was seen just once. Written as DNA, the CDR3 is TGTGCCAGTAGTGTGGTAGCGGGCACAGATACGCAGTATTTT. Its translation: CASSVVAGTDTQYF. The V call is TRBV19, the J call TRBJ2-3; D may be TRBD2 (6 bases). Germline CDR1 reads LNHDA; CDR2 reads SQIVND (reference sequence). This CDR3 comprises 14 residues. The V end lost 5 bases, the J end lost 1 base, and 10 bases lay between the germline ends.

This sequence joins TRBV6-5 and TRBJ1-5, with a weak D call TRBD1 (6 bases). The CDR3 runs 13 residues. The germline CDR1 and CDR2 sequences are MNHEY and SVGAGI. The CDR3 here is CDSLRGLNQPQHF. In DNA, the CDR3 is TGTGACAGTCTCAGGGGCCTCAATCAGCCCCAGCATTTT.

This chain links TRBV11-3 with TRBJ2-1, with TRBD2 identical over 8 bases. CDR3 length: 15 residues. Looked up from germline, CDR1 is SGHNT and CDR2 is YENEEA. J was trimmed by 5 bases and V by 2 bases; bases with no gene match: 5. The CDR3 is CASSLSTGGNNEQFF. Here the CDR3 DNA reads TGTGCCAGCAGCTTATCTACGGGGGGGAACAATGAGCAGTTCTTC.

The V and J genes are TRBV19 and TRBJ2-5; weak D call: TRBD2 (7 bases). Germline V gene data show CDR1 as LNHDA and CDR2 as SQIVND (reference sequence). This CDR3 has 11 amino acids. The CDR3 reads CTGGLQETQYF. CDR3 DNA: TGTACGGGGGGCCTCCAAGAGACCCAGTACTTC.

The V and J genes are TRBV5-1 and TRBJ2-7; D uncertain. Looked up from germline, CDR1 is SGHRS and CDR2 is YFSETQ. The CDR3 length is 12 residues. V lost 2 bases, J lost 4 bases, and 7 bases lay in between. CDR3 amino acids: CASSLPGYEQYF. Written as DNA, the CDR3 is TGCGCCAGCAGCTTACCAGGATACGAGCAGTACTTC.

There are a few counts of this clone. V gene TRBV5-1 combines with J gene TRBJ2-1; 12 nucleotides align to TRBD2. Trimming cost V 1 base and J 5 bases; bases outside gene matches: 1. The germline gives CDR1 SGHRS, CDR2 YFSETQ. There are 15 residues in the CDR3. The CDR3 bases are TGCGCCAGCAGCTTGAGACTAGCGGGAGACAATGAGCAGTTCTTC. The encoded protein is CASSLRLAGDNEQFF. Filled out from reference TRBV5-1 and TRBJ2-1, the complete variable domain reads KAGVTQTPRYLIKTRGQQVTLSCSPISGHRSVSWYQQTPGQGLQFLFEYFSETQRNKGNFPGRFSGRQFSNSRSEMNVSTLELGDSALYLCASSLRLAGDNEQFFGPGTRLTVL.

J is TRBJ2-3 and V is TRBV20-1, with a possible D match to TRBD2 (5 bases). This CDR3 spans 11 amino acids. CDR1 is DFQATT and CDR2 is SNEGSKA in the germline V gene (reference sequence). Trimming took off 3 bases at V and 7 bases at J, with 8 bases between the two ends. CDR3: CSASGMNTQYF. In DNA, the CDR3 is TGCAGTGCTAGCGGGATGAATACGCAGTATTTT.

J is TRBJ1-1 and V is TRBV7-9, with 7 bases aligning to TRBD1. From germline, CDR1 is SEHNR and CDR2 FQNEAQ (reference sequence). Trimming took 2 bases from V and 4 from J; bases not matched to a gene: 1. CDR3 length equals 13 residues. Here the CDR3 DNA reads TGTGCCAGCAGCTTACAGGGGGGCACTGAAGCTTTCTTT. As protein: CASSLQGGTEAFF.

The chain joins TRBV5-3 to TRBJ1-2; 8 bases map to TRBD1. TRBV5-3 is recorded as an ORF, its role being uncertain. V dropped 1 base and J dropped 4; count of bases not matched to a gene: 6. The CDR3 spans 15 residues. CDR3 sequence: CARSLNTGGSYGYTF. The CDR3 DNA sequence: TGTGCCAGAAGCTTGAACACAGGGGGTAGCTATGGCTACACCTTC.

V is TRBV21-1 and J is TRBJ2-2; TRBD1 is the table's D call, not checked against the DNA. TRBV21-1 is a pseudogene segment. This CDR3 has 15 amino acids. In DNA form, the CDR3 reads TGTGCCAGCAGGAACAGGGCAACGAACACCGGGGAGCTGTTTTTT. It translates to CASRNRATNTGELFF.

The V gene is TRBV10-2, the J gene TRBJ1-1, with 10 bases lining up with TRBD1. Germline lookup yields CDR1 WSHSY and CDR2 SAAADI. Unmatched junction bases numbered 9, after V lost 4 bases and J lost 7 bases. This CDR3 is built from 15 residues. The CDR3 protein is CASSGQGAFYGEAFF. The CDR3 DNA follows: TGCGCCAGCAGTGGACAGGGGGCCTTTTATGGTGAAGCTTTCTTT.

This chain uses TRBV5-5 with TRBJ1-1; 9 bases are a match to TRBD1. The CDR3 runs to 14 residues. CDR1 and CDR2 (germline): SGHKS, YYEKEE (reference sequence). V was pared by 3 bases and J by 5 bases, with 5 bases of the junction left unmatched. DNA for the CDR3: TGTGCCAGCAGCTATACAGGGGGCCGGACTGAAGCTTTCTTT. Residues: CASSYTGGRTEAFF.

In this sample, this clone turned up once. The chain uses TRBV19 and TRBJ2-2, with 10 bases matching TRBD1. The CDR3 sequence is 14 residues long. Germline assignment: CDR1 LNHDA and CDR2 SQIVND (reference sequence). The trim removed 6 bases at V and 6 bases at J, leaving 4 bases unmatched. The CDR3 spells CASRGQGSSGELFF. CDR3 sequence (DNA): TGTGCCAGTAGGGGACAGGGGTCTTCCGGGGAGCTGTTTTTT. Full variable domain (missing parts from reference TRBV19 and TRBJ2-2): DGGITQSPKYLFRKEGQNVTLSCEQNLNHDAMYWYRQDPGQGLRLIYYSQIVNDFQKGDIAEGYSVSREKKESFPLTVTSAQKNPTAFYLCASRGQGSSGELFFGEGSRLTVL.

The chain couples TRBV11-2 to TRBJ1-5; TRBD1 is a possible D gene (6 bases). The CDR3 totals 16 residues. V lost 8 bases, J lost 4 bases, and 21 bases lay in between. Per germline, CDR1 SGHAT and CDR2 FQNNGV. The CDR3 sequence: CASRKSGRGRNQPQHF. CDR3 nucleotides: TGTGCCAGCCGAAAGAGTGGCAGGGGTCGAAATCAGCCCCAGCATTTT.

This clone was found once. V is TRBV5-1 and J is TRBJ2-5; perhaps TRBD1 as D (5 bases). The V end was cut by 2 bases, the J end by 2 bases, with 7 bases between. The CDR3 covers 13 residues. The germline V gene has CDR1 SGHRS and CDR2 YFSETQ. The CDR3 reads CASSLQVQETQYF. CDR3 coding DNA: TGCGCCAGCAGCTTACAGGTGCAAGAGACCCAGTACTTC. The full variable domain, its missing parts supplied by reference TRBV5-1 and TRBJ2-5, is KAGVTQTPRYLIKTRGQQVTLSCSPISGHRSVSWYQQTPGQGLQFLFEYFSETQRNKGNFPGRFSGRQFSNSRSEMNVSTLELGDSALYLCASSLQVQETQYFGPGTRLLVL.

V gene TRBV30 combines with J gene TRBJ1-3; D is unresolved. Trimming took off 2 bases at V and 1 base at J, with 6 bases between the two ends. Germline CDR1 is GTSNPN and CDR2 is SVGIG (reference sequence). The CDR3 loop spans 13 amino acids. CDR3 coding DNA: TGTGCCTGGAGTACAAAGTCTGGAAACACCATATATTTT. It encodes CAWSTKSGNTIYF.

The genes are TRBV6-5 and TRBJ1-2; 7 nucleotides match TRBD1. CDR3 size: 13 residues. CDR1 and CDR2 (germline): MNHEY, SVGAGI. Trimming took 7 bases from V and 7 from J; bases not matched to a gene: 9. Written as DNA, the CDR3 is TGTGCCAGCAATGTAGGGGGCCGGGGTGGCTACACCTTC. It translates to CASNVGGRGGYTF.

This clone was counted once. The CDR3 nucleotides are TGTGCCAGCAGCTCCGCCCCTAGCGGGAGCTCCTACAATGAGCAGTTCTTC. Its translation: CASSSAPSGSSYNEQFF. The chain employs TRBV11-2 and TRBJ2-1, with 10 bases aligning to TRBD2. The germline CDR1 and CDR2 sequences are SGHAT and FQNNGV. Trimming removed 4 bases from V and 0 bases from J; junction bases left unmatched: 6. The CDR3 extends over 17 amino acids.

The gene calls are TRBV27 and TRBJ1-4, with 9 bases aligning to TRBD1. CDR1 and CDR2 (germline): MNHEY, SMNVEV (reference sequence). CDR3 length equals 15 residues. After removal of 5 bases from V and 11 bases from J, the junction contained 12 bases not matched to a gene. CDR3 protein: CASSREGQGGWKLFF. The CDR3 coding sequence is TGTGCCAGCAGTAGAGAGGGACAGGGAGGGTGGAAACTGTTTTTT.

This clone was detected once. This rearrangement joins TRBV29-1 to TRBJ1-2; 7 bases are shared with TRBD1. The junction had 2 bases not matched to a gene; V was cut back by 3 bases and J by 1 base. This CDR3 is built from 13 residues. Germline V gives CDR1 SQVTM, CDR2 ANQGSEA. The CDR3 region has the DNA TGCAGCGTTGAGGGACAGAATAACTATGGCTACACCTTC. Translating it yields CSVEGQNNYGYTF.

The chain has TRBV5-1 and TRBJ2-2; 8 nucleotides match TRBD2. The germline gives CDR1 SGHRS, CDR2 YFSETQ. The CDR3 consists of 17 residues. J was trimmed by 1 base and V by 6 bases; bases with no gene match: 11. In DNA form, the CDR3 reads TGCGCCAGCACCCAACTAGCGGCCCTGGGGAACACCGGGGAGCTGTTTTTT. Translating it yields CASTQLAALGNTGELFF.